Below, 24 T cell receptor beta chains from the same sample are listed, as sequenced in a study of blood T cell repertoires in COVID-19. TCRdb's table, derived via immunoSEQ multiplex PCR, lists solely in-frame clones and lacks some. The data contain under 350,000 clones, around 89% of them seen just once; the ten biggest clones take up approximately 4.2%. Specimen: peripheral blood. The receptors originated from a middle-aged man with acute or convalescent COVID-19.

V usage is TRBV29-1 and J usage is TRBJ1-4; TRBD1 might be the D (5 bases). The CDR3 runs 13 residues. Trimming removed 4 bases from V and 8 bases from J, with 14 bases in between. CDR1 and CDR2 from the germline V gene are SQVTM and ANQGSEA. CDR3 loop: CSVVIQGGEKLFF. As DNA, the CDR3 is TGCAGCGTTGTGATCCAGGGTGGGGAAAAACTGTTTTTT.

This sequence joins TRBV3-1 (or the pseudogene TRBV3-2) and TRBJ2-2; tentative D call: TRBD2 (6 bases). V was pared by 4 bases and J by 2 bases, with 8 bases between. The CDR3 totals 14 residues. Germline V CDR1 and CDR2: LGHDT, YNNKEL (reference sequence). The CDR3 reads CASSLEGNTGELFF. The CDR3 region has the DNA TGTGCCAGCAGCCTGGAGGGTAACACCGGGGAGCTGTTTTTT.

This CDR3 is CASSLDRATTEAFF. CDR3 DNA sequence: TGTGCCAGCAGCTTGGACAGAGCCACCACTGAAGCTTTCTTT. This chain uses TRBV7-9 with TRBJ1-1; TRBD1 might be the D (6 bases). The V end lost 3 bases, the J end lost 4 bases, and 12 bases lay between the germline ends. The CDR3 is made up of 14 amino acids. Germline-derived CDR1 and CDR2 are SEHNR and FQNEAQ (reference sequence). Full variable domain (remainder filled in from reference TRBV7-9 and TRBJ1-1): DTGVSQNPRHKITKRGQNVTFRCDPISEHNRLYWYRQTLGQGPEFLTYFQNEAQLEKSRLLSDRFSAERPKGSFSTLEIQRTEQGDSAMYLCASSLDRATTEAFFGQGTRLTVV.

This sequence joins TRBV11-2 and TRBJ1-2; D is unclear. Trimming cost V 2 bases and J 4 bases, with 8 bases left between them. Per germline, CDR1 SGHAT and CDR2 FQNNGV. There are 13 residues in the CDR3. In DNA form, the CDR3 reads TGTGCCAGCAGCTTAACCGCGAGCTATGGCTACACCTTC. Translating gives CASSLTASYGYTF.

This sequence joins TRBV30 and TRBJ1-6; TRBD1 matches at 7 bases. Germline trimming cut 2 bases from V and 8 bases from J; bases unmatched to any gene: 12. The CDR3 contains 16 residues. CDR1 and CDR2 (germline): GTSNPN, SVGIG (reference sequence). The CDR3 spells CAWSLGGQVEYSPLHF. DNA for the CDR3: TGTGCCTGGAGTCTAGGTGGACAGGTGGAGTATTCACCCCTCCACTTT. Filled out from reference TRBV30 and TRBJ1-6, the complete variable domain reads SQTIHQWPATLVQPVGSPLSLECTVEGTSNPNLYWYRQAAGRGLQLLFYSVGIGQISSEVPQNLSASRPQDRQFILSSKKLLLSDSGFYLCAWSLGGQVEYSPLHFGNGTRLTVT.

The V gene is TRBV7-6, the J gene TRBJ1-4; no clear D. V gave up 6 bases and J gave up 11 bases, with 16 bases separating them. CDR1 is SGHVS and CDR2 is FNYEAQ in the germline V gene. The CDR3 has 13 residues. The CDR3 nucleotides are TGTGCCAGCAGTTTCAAGGTTGGAGCGAAACTGTTTTTT. Protein sequence: CASSFKVGAKLFF.

The count of this clone is one. The chain links TRBV2 to TRBJ2-1; D not certain. Germline loops: CDR1 SNHLY, CDR2 FYNNEI. V shed 5 bases and J shed 8 bases, with 10 bases lying between them. CDR3 length: 12 amino acids. DNA for the CDR3: TGTGCCAGCAGTTACGCGGTCGATGAGCAGTTCTTC. Encoded protein: CASSYAVDEQFF.

The chain employs TRBV15 and TRBJ1-2; D is uncertain. Germline values: CDR1 LNHNV, CDR2 YYDKDF (reference sequence). V was shortened by 1 base and J by 7 bases, with 16 bases between the two germline ends. The length of the CDR3 is 15 residues. CDR3 residues: CATSRAFRGEVGYTF. The CDR3 DNA sequence: TGTGCCACCAGCAGAGCCTTTCGGGGAGAGGTTGGCTACACCTTC. Complete variable domain (other parts from reference TRBV15 and TRBJ1-2): DAMVIQNPRYQVTQFGKPVTLSCSQTLNHNVMYWYQQKSSQAPKLLFHYYDKDFNNEADTPDNFQSRRPNTSFCFLDIRSPGLGDTAMYLCATSRAFRGEVGYTFGSGTRLTVV.

The chain recombines TRBV3-1 (or the pseudogene TRBV3-2) with TRBJ1-1; D uncertain. The CDR3 has 16 residues. The ends were cut back, 0 bases at V and 1 base at J, with 12 bases in the middle. CDR1 is LGHDT and CDR2 is YNNKEL in the germline V gene (reference sequence). The CDR3: CASSQDGVTTNTEAFF. For the CDR3, the DNA is TGTGCCAGCAGCCAAGACGGGGTCACAACGAACACTGAAGCTTTCTTT.

This clone is a singleton in its sample. The chain carries TRBV5-6 and TRBJ2-3, with D possibly TRBD2 on 7 matching bases. Between the trimmed V and J ends, which lost 1 base and 5 bases, there was a span of 14 bases. CDR3 length equals 15 residues. Germline CDR1 and CDR2: SGHDT and YYEEEE. The CDR3, as DNA: TGTGCCAGCAGCTTGTACGGGGGGCAGGGAGATACGCAGTATTTT. It translates to CASSLYGGQGDTQYF.

The chain employs TRBV5-1 and TRBJ1-2; D gene uncertain. The CDR3 contains 13 residues. V gave up 0 bases and J gave up 3 bases, with 6 bases separating them. Germline V gene sequence: CDR1 SGHRS, CDR2 YFSETQ. CDR3 nucleotide sequence: TGCGCCAGCAGCTTGGGGGCAGACTATGGCTACACCTTC. This gives the protein CASSLGADYGYTF.

CDR3 region: CASSSPGQGVNEQYF. DNA for the CDR3: TGTGCCAGCAGTTCCCCAGGACAGGGGGTCAACGAGCAGTACTTC. J is TRBJ2-7 and V is TRBV27, with TRBD1 matching over 10 bases. V was clipped by 4 bases and J by 5 bases; unmatched bases: 8. Germline V lookup: CDR1 MNHEY, CDR2 SMNVEV (reference sequence). The CDR3 covers 15 residues.

This clone was recorded once. The chain is built from TRBV28 and TRBJ2-7; D possibly corresponds to TRBD1 (5 bases). V lost 5 bases and J lost 1, with 12 bases in between. CDR1 and CDR2 from the germline V gene are MDHEN and SYDVKM. The CDR3 runs 14 residues. The DNA of the CDR3 is TGTGCCAGCAGTAAACAGGAAGAGTCCTACGAGCAGTACTTC. Protein sequence: CASSKQEESYEQYF.

The chain links TRBV21-1 to TRBJ1-2. TRBV21-1 is a pseudogene. The CDR3 sequence is 16 residues long. This CDR3 reads CASSLSIGGEDYGYTF. CDR3 bases: TGTGCCAGCAGCCTCTCCATCGGCGGGGAGGACTATGGCTACACCTTC.

This sequence joins TRBV9 and TRBJ2-1, with 8 positions matching TRBD2. Germline V gene lookup returns CDR1 SGDLS and CDR2 YYNGEE. This CDR3 contains 17 residues. Trimming removed 0 bases from V and 4 bases from J; junction bases left unmatched: 9. The CDR3, as DNA: TGTGCCAGCAGCGTAGGGATCGCGGGGGGTACTTACAATGAGCAGTTCTTC. Translation gives CASSVGIAGGTYNEQFF.

The chain carries TRBV6-5 and TRBJ1-2, with D possibly being TRBD1 (5 bases). Germline CDR1 reads MNHEY; CDR2 reads SVGAGI. CDR3 length equals 13 residues. V was cut by 2 bases and J by 8 bases, with 12 bases left in between. The CDR3 DNA sequence: TGTGCCAGCAGTTACGCTGGGGCCGGGGGCTACACCTTC. Amino acid sequence: CASSYAGAGGYTF.

This chain uses TRBV5-6 with TRBJ1-6; TRBD1 aligns across 10 bases. V lost 1 base, J lost 9 bases, and 4 bases stayed unmatched. The CDR3 is made up of 15 amino acids. The germline V gene has CDR1 SGHDT and CDR2 YYEEEE. Here the CDR3 DNA reads TGTGCCAGCAGCTTGTGGGACAGGGGCGGTTCACCCCTCCACTTT. Its protein product is CASSLWDRGGSPLHF.

V and J are TRBV5-1 and TRBJ2-3; tentative D call: TRBD1 (6 bases). V lost 3 bases to trimming and J lost 2 bases, with 10 bases between them. CDR1 and CDR2 from the germline V gene are SGHRS and YFSETQ. This CDR3 is built from 14 residues. CDR3 sequence: CASSWGHITDTQYF. The CDR3 nucleotides read TGCGCCAGCAGCTGGGGACATATCACAGATACGCAGTATTTT.

The chain combines TRBV7-3 with TRBJ1-3; D is unresolved. This CDR3 region has 14 residues. Germline CDR1 SGHTA, CDR2 FQGTGA. V was pared by 0 bases and J by 4 bases, with 7 bases between. The CDR3 bases are TGTGCCAGCAGCTTAACGTCCTCGGGAAACACCATATATTTT. Translated, it gives CASSLTSSGNTIYF.

CDR3 in amino acids: CASSGPGTGYGGELFF. The CDR3 DNA reads as TGTGCCAGCAGCGGACCCGGGACAGGGTACGGCGGGGAGCTGTTTTTT. The chain couples TRBV9 to TRBJ2-2; the match to TRBD1 covers 9 bases. Germline V gene sequence: CDR1 SGDLS, CDR2 YYNGEE. Trimming removed 3 bases from V and 7 bases from J; junction bases left unmatched: 10. The CDR3 is 16 residues long.

The chain combines TRBV15 with TRBJ1-5; D remains unclear. Germline loops: CDR1 LNHNV, CDR2 YYDKDF (reference sequence). The CDR3 loop spans 13 amino acids. The V and J ends lost 3 bases and 4 bases respectively, with 7 bases between them. The CDR3: CATSRSPNQPQHF. The CDR3 DNA sequence: TGTGCCACCAGCAGGAGCCCAAATCAGCCCCAGCATTTT.

The rearrangement links TRBV28 to TRBJ1-2; D gene uncertain. Germline V lookup: CDR1 MDHEN, CDR2 SYDVKM. Trimming removed 5 bases at V and 5 bases at J, with 27 bases between. This CDR3 spans 18 amino acids. CDR3 nucleotides: TGTGCCAGCAGTCCCATCCCCACGCAGATTTTCTTTTCGTATGGCTACACCTTC. Protein: CASSPIPTQIFFSYGYTF.

The CDR3 coding sequence is TGTGCCAGCAGCTACACAGGCTACGAGCAGTACTTC. It codes for CASSYTGYEQYF. The rearrangement links TRBV11-1 to TRBJ2-7, with a possible D match to TRBD1 (5 bases). Trimming removed 4 bases from V and 3 bases from J, with 7 bases in between. This CDR3 has 12 amino acids. CDR1 and CDR2 (germline): SGHAT, FQDESV (reference sequence).

This chain joins TRBV10-3 and TRBJ1-2; D may be TRBD1 (6 bases). This CDR3 has 14 residues. CDR1 is ENHRY and CDR2 is SYGVKD in the germline V gene. V lost 6 bases and J lost 8, with 19 bases in between. This CDR3 is CAIRPQTQGLGYTF. DNA of the CDR3: TGTGCCATCAGGCCCCAGACACAGGGTTTGGGCTACACCTTC.